The TCR beta chain under discussion was sequenced for a study of OX40 agonist ivuxolimab in advanced cancers. As for the study in general: Intravenous ivuxolimab was administered to patients every 2 weeks at 0.01 to 10 mg/kg. Those enrolled were about 80% male, with a mean age of 60 years and ages from roughly 20 to 85.

Findings and caveats of the study: CD8+ T cells (on average) carried more expanded clones than CD4+ T cells. CD4+ and CD8+ blood T cells expanded clonally by week 6 at 0.1 to 3.0 mg/kg.

A word on this clone: Its matching antigen is unknown.

Only in-frame clones appear in the TCRdb table, and some are missing; sequencing was by immunoSEQ multiplex PCR. The repertoire holds approximately 86,000 clones, with just over 90% as singletons. V was shortened by 3 bases and J by 9 bases, with 12 bases between the two germline ends. The CDR3 is 13 residues long. Germline values: CDR1 SEHNR, CDR2 FQNEAQ (reference sequence). This TCR derives from an adult with an advanced solid tumor such as melanoma, head and neck, liver or kidney cancer. The sequences come from CD4+ or CD8+ T cells sorted from blood, collected in a trial of the OX40 agonist ivuxolimab. The V and J genes are TRBV7-9 and TRBJ1-5, with D maybe TRBD1 (5 bases). This CDR3 reads CASSLGGVWPQHF. The CDR3 nucleotides are TGTGCCAGCAGCTTGGGAGGGGTATGGCCCCAGCATTTT.